These 2 T cell receptor beta chains were all obtained from the same sample, sequenced in a study of cytomegalovirus exposure and HLA in healthy donors. PCR involved 60 Vbeta and 13 Jbeta primers. Produced via immunoSEQ multiplex PCR; TCRdb's table is partial and in-frame only. The sample holds roughly 150,000 clones, roughly 84% seen once. Material for sequencing was PBMCs. These receptors were taken from a woman between 18 and 29 years old in good health and CMV-seronegative.

This sequence joins TRBV19 and TRBJ1-5; TRBD1 matches at 11 bases. The V gene's germline CDR1 is LNHDA and CDR2 SQIVND (reference sequence). After removal of 7 bases from V and 6 bases from J, the junction contained 14 bases not matched to a gene. The CDR3 runs to 17 residues. Here the CDR3 reads CASKRGDRGDVGQPQHF. The DNA of the CDR3 is TGTGCCAGTAAGAGGGGGGACAGGGGGGATGTTGGTCAGCCCCAGCATTTT.

V is TRBV27 and J is TRBJ1-2, with 12 bases that match TRBD1. Looked up from germline, CDR1 is MNHEY and CDR2 is SMNVEV (reference sequence). This CDR3 comprises 16 residues. The V segment lost 4 bases and the J segment 6 bases; nucleotides outside the gene matches: 9. CDR3 amino acids: CASSSPGQGALHGYTF. The CDR3, as DNA: TGTGCCAGCAGTTCGCCGGGACAGGGGGCGCTGCATGGCTACACCTTC.